This T cell receptor beta chain was documented in a study of CD8 T cells in ankylosing spondylitis. Study outcomes and limitations: In ankylosing spondylitis patients, matched synovial fluid reportedly showed significant enrichment of disease-linked clones.

TCRdb reprocessed the 5' RACE reads with MiXCR, giving one entry per CDR3 protein. The table has more than 150,000 distinct CDR3 sequences, about 20% seen once. This clonotype was detected many times. Its target is unknown. Trimming cost V 6 bases and J 6 bases, with 14 bases left between them. Germline V gene data show CDR1 as LNHNV and CDR2 as YYDKDF (reference sequence). The CDR3 is 14 amino acids. Sequenced: blood, either unsorted or a sorted T cell fraction (not recorded which). This sequence originates from a male donor between 5 and 35 years old with ankylosing spondylitis or in good health (not recorded which). V is TRBV15 and J is TRBJ2-2, with a tentative D call TRBD1 (5 bases). As DNA, the CDR3 is TGTGCCACCAGGGAGACAGTTGTGGCCGGGGAGCTGTTTTTT. Protein product: CATRETVVAGELFF. The full variable domain, its missing parts supplied by reference TRBV15 and TRBJ2-2, is DAMVIQNPRYQVTQFGKPVTLSCSQTLNHNVMYWYQQKSSQAPKLLFHYYDKDFNNEADTPDNFQSRRPNTSFCFLDIRSPGLGDTAMYLCATRETVVAGELFFGEGSRLTVL.